This T cell receptor (beta chain) emerged from a study of blood T cells in healthy people across ages. The use of a sample-barcoded 5' primer and a J-beta primer mix characterized a second PCR of about 6 to 12 cycles. TCRdb re-called the 5' RACE reads through MiXCR, storing one row per CDR3 protein. The sample contains 1.8 million or so distinct CDR3 sequences, 35% to 50% of which appear only once. Study results and limitations: Unsorted PBMCs ruled out conclusive naive versus antigen-experienced comparison.

This clonotype was seen only a few times. Its cognate antigen is unknown. Sequencing input: blood. The receptor's source is a human donor in good health.

The CDR3 region has the DNA TGTGCCTGGAGTGGAACGTTAGAGACCCAGTACTTC. Translated, it gives CAWSGTLETQYF. The rearrangement uses TRBV30 and TRBJ2-5; no definite D call. Germline V gene data show CDR1 as GTSNPN and CDR2 as SVGIG (reference sequence). The CDR3 runs to 12 residues. Trimming took off 1 base at V and 4 bases at J, with 7 bases between the two ends. Full variable domain (remainder filled in from reference TRBV30 and TRBJ2-5): SQTIHQWPATLVQPVGSPLSLECTVEGTSNPNLYWYRQAAGRGLQLLFYSVGIGQISSEVPQNLSASRPQDRQFILSSKKLLLSDSGFYLCAWSGTLETQYFGPGTRLLVL.